One sample yielded the 16 T cell receptor beta chains listed below, sequenced in a study of blood T cell repertoires in COVID-19. The method was immunoSEQ multiplex PCR; TCRdb's version includes in-frame clones alone and lacks a portion of them. This sample yields 250,000 to 300,000 clones, of which approximately 81% are seen a single time; 2.5% to 3% belongs to the top ten. Material for sequencing was peripheral blood. The receptors derive from a woman aged 60-75 years with active or convalescent COVID-19.

This chain connects TRBV6-2 or TRBV6-3 to TRBJ2-5; D is unresolved. Trimming removed 2 bases from V and 5 bases from J, with 9 bases in between. Germline loops: CDR1 MNHEY, CDR2 SVGEGT. This CDR3 has 13 amino acids. The CDR3 region is CASSYGQAETQYF. DNA for the CDR3: TGTGCCAGCAGTTACGGCCAGGCGGAGACCCAGTACTTC.

The chain combines TRBV10-3 with TRBJ1-1; possible D gene TRBD1, 6 bases. Germline values: CDR1 ENHRY, CDR2 SYGVKD. CDR3 length equals 16 residues. V was trimmed by 2 bases and J by 0 bases, leaving 13 bases between them. The CDR3 spells CAISERGWGLNTEAFF. In nucleotides, the CDR3 is TGTGCCATCAGTGAGAGGGGCTGGGGGCTGAACACTGAAGCTTTCTTT.

The V gene is TRBV7-2, the J gene TRBJ2-1; 9 bases are a match to TRBD2. This CDR3 spans 15 amino acids. Germline values: CDR1 SGHTA, CDR2 FQGNSA. V was pared by 1 base and J by 10 bases, with 8 bases of the junction left unmatched. DNA for the CDR3: TGTGCCAGCAGCTTAGGTCCGGGACTAGCCAGCGAGCAGTTCTTC. Encoded protein: CASSLGPGLASEQFF. Using reference TRBV7-2 and TRBJ2-1 for the parts outside the CDR3, the full variable domain is GAGVSQSPSNKVTEKGKDVELRCDPISGHTALYWYRQSLGQGLEFLIYFQGNSAPDKSGLPSDRFSAERTGGSVSTLTIQRTQQEDSAVYLCASSLGPGLASEQFFGPGTRLTVL.

This clone came up a few times. The chain links TRBV4-1 to TRBJ1-5; D uncertain. This CDR3 spans 14 amino acids. V dropped 1 base and J dropped 4 bases, with 8 bases sitting between them. CDR1 is MGHRA, CDR2 YSYEKL, per germline. CDR3 amino acids: CASSQVTGNQPQHF. CDR3 sequence (DNA): TGCGCCAGCAGCCAAGTTACGGGGAATCAGCCCCAGCATTTT.

This chain joins TRBV3-1 (or the pseudogene TRBV3-2) and TRBJ1-2; possibly TRBD1 for D (5 bases). Trimming removed 3 bases from V and 7 bases from J, with 18 bases in between. Germline V gene lookup returns CDR1 LGHDT and CDR2 YNNKEL (reference sequence). This CDR3 spans 15 amino acids. CDR3 in DNA: TGTGCCAGCAGCCAGCGGATGATTGGGAGGGGTGGCTACACCTTC. It specifies CASSQRMIGRGGYTF.

The chain has TRBV5-1 and TRBJ2-3, with TRBD2 as a possible D gene (6 bases). Germline assignment: CDR1 SGHRS and CDR2 YFSETQ. Trimming removed 3 bases at V and 3 bases at J, with 11 bases between. The CDR3 contains 14 residues. The CDR3: CASSSGTYTDTQYF. CDR3 DNA: TGCGCCAGCAGCTCCGGGACTTATACAGATACGCAGTATTTT.

The V and J genes are TRBV10-3 and TRBJ2-7; D perhaps matches TRBD1 (6 bases). The V end lost 4 bases, the J end lost 3 bases, and 7 bases lay between the germline ends. The CDR3 runs 12 residues. Germline CDR1 is ENHRY and CDR2 is SYGVKD. This CDR3 reads CAISGQDYEQYF. Written as DNA, the CDR3 is TGTGCCATCAGTGGACAGGACTACGAGCAGTACTTC.

The chain recombines TRBV4-1 with TRBJ1-4; 8 bases are shared with TRBD1. This CDR3 has 14 amino acids. Looked up from germline, CDR1 is MGHRA and CDR2 is YSYEKL. The J segment lost 8 bases and the V segment lost 3 bases, leaving 5 bases of the junction unmatched. The CDR3 DNA reads as TGCGCCAGCAGCCAGCCGGACAGGGTCGAAAAACTGTTTTTT. Protein product: CASSQPDRVEKLFF.

The rearrangement links TRBV7-8 to TRBJ2-3; D gene unclear. The CDR3 sequence is 12 residues long. Trimming took 1 base from V and 6 from J, leaving 5 bases between them. The germline V gene encodes CDR1 SGHVS and CDR2 FQNEAQ. The CDR3 loop reads CASSLVEDTQYF. In DNA form, the CDR3 reads TGTGCCAGCAGCTTAGTGGAGGATACGCAGTATTTT.

About this clone itself: Within the sample, other DNA sequences also encode this same CDR3. The chain recombines TRBV6-5 with TRBJ1-1, with D unresolved. V was shortened by 2 bases and J by 5 bases, with 9 bases between the two germline ends. CDR3 length: 13 amino acids. Germline lookup yields CDR1 MNHEY and CDR2 SVGAGI. CDR3 DNA: TGTGCCAGCAGTTACGGGAGAGGGACTGAAGCTTTCTTT. It translates to CASSYGRGTEAFF.

The rearrangement uses TRBV9 and TRBJ2-1; no definite D call. The ends were cut back, 0 bases at V and 5 bases at J, with 6 bases in the middle. The CDR3 is made up of 13 amino acids. Germline CDR1 and CDR2: SGDLS and YYNGEE. CDR3 sequence: CASSVALHNEQFF. DNA for the CDR3: TGTGCCAGCAGCGTAGCTCTCCACAATGAGCAGTTCTTC. Full variable domain (missing parts from reference TRBV9 and TRBJ2-1): DSGVTQTPKHLITATGQRVTLRCSPRSGDLSVYWYQQSLDQGLQFLIQYYNGEERAKGNILERFSAQQFPDLHSELNLSSLELGDSALYFCASSVALHNEQFFGPGTRLTVL.

This chain uses TRBV4-2 with TRBJ1-6; a weak D match, TRBD1 (6 bases). CDR3 length: 18 residues. Trimming shortened V by 0 bases and J by 8 bases, and 20 bases separated the two germline ends. Germline V gene lookup returns CDR1 LGHNA and CDR2 YNFKEQ. CDR3 DNA sequence: TGTGCCAGCAGCCAAGATTTCGACAGGCGAGGCTTCGATTCACCCCTCCACTTT. Amino acid sequence: CASSQDFDRRGFDSPLHF.

The chain carries TRBV5-6 and TRBJ1-2; weak D call: TRBD1 (6 bases). The CDR3 is 13 amino acids. Trimming pared 6 bases from V and 4 bases from J, leaving 13 bases between. Germline V lookup: CDR1 SGHDT, CDR2 YYEEEE. The CDR3 DNA sequence: TGTGCCAGCACCACAGGGTCGTTCTATGGCTACACCTTC. Amino acid sequence: CASTTGSFYGYTF.

This clone was detected once. The chain has TRBV4-3 and TRBJ1-1, with 8 bases identical to TRBD1. This CDR3 region has 13 residues. J was trimmed by 6 bases and V by 4 bases; bases with no gene match: 4. Per the germline V gene, CDR1 is LGHNA and CDR2 is YSLEER. CDR3 sequence: CASSLGQGSEAFF. The CDR3 nucleotides read TGCGCCAGCAGCCTCGGACAGGGCTCTGAAGCTTTCTTT.

The gene calls are TRBV6-5 and TRBJ1-5; 9 bases fit TRBD1. Germline CDR1 MNHEY, CDR2 SVGAGI. This CDR3 is built from 14 residues. The J segment lost 8 bases and the V segment lost 6 bases, leaving 8 bases of the junction unmatched. CDR3 sequence (DNA): TGTGCCAGCAGCGGACAGGGGATTGGGGAGCCCCAGCATTTT. It yields the protein CASSGQGIGEPQHF.

The chain employs TRBV7-3 and TRBJ2-1; 8 bases fit TRBD2. Germline CDR1 reads SGHTA; CDR2 reads FQGTGA. The CDR3 loop spans 14 amino acids. V dropped 2 bases and J dropped 4; count of bases not matched to a gene: 1. CDR3 DNA sequence: TGTGCCAGCAGCTTAGGCGGGGGGTACAATGAGCAGTTCTTC. Amino acids: CASSLGGGYNEQFF. The full variable domain, completed using reference TRBV7-3 and TRBJ2-1, is GAGVSQTPSNKVTEKGKYVELRCDPISGHTALYWYRQSLGQGPEFLIYFQGTGAADDSGLPNDRFFAVRPEGSVSTLKIQRTERGDSAVYLCASSLGGGYNEQFFGPGTRLTVL.